This T cell receptor beta chain was captured by sequencing in a study of response to subunit inactivated influenza vaccine. Points from the study as a whole: A suggestion made by the authors is that each seasonal influenza vaccination recruits few new T cells.

This CDR3 contains 15 residues. Deletions cut 4 bases from V and 6 bases from J, with 19 bases between. Germline V CDR1 and CDR2: MDHEN, SYDVKM. This clonotype was detected only a few times. Its antigen is as yet unknown. From the RT-PCR reads, TCRdb called clonotypes with MiXCR, one entry per CDR3 protein. The table has roughly 760,000 distinct CDR3 sequences, around 20% seen once; the top ten hold 10%. The source is a middle-aged man who received an inactivated influenza vaccine. Material: PBMCs from blood, obtained roughly 5 days after vaccination. The chain links TRBV28 to TRBJ2-7; D perhaps matches TRBD1 (6 bases). CDR3 loop: CASSSRKDSFGEQYF. The CDR3 bases are TGTGCCAGCAGTTCCCGAAAGGACAGTTTTGGCGAGCAGTACTTC.